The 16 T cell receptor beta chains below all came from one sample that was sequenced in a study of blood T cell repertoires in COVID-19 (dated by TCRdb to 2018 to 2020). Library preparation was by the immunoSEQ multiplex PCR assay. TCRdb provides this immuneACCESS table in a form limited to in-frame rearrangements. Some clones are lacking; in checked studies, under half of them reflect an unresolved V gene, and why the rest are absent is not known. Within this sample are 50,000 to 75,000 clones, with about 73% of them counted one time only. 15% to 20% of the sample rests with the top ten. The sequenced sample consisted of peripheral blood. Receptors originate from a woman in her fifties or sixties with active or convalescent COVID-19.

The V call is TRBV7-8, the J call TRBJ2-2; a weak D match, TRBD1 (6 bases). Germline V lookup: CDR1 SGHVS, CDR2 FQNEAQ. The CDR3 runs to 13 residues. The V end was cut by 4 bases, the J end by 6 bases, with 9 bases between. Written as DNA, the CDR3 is TGTGCCAGCAGCTACAGGGAATCCGGGGAGCTGTTTTTT. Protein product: CASSYRESGELFF.

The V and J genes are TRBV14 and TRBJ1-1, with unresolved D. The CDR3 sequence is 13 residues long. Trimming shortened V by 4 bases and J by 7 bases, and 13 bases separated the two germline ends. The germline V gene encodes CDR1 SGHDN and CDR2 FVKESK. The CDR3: CASSPIPTLEAFF. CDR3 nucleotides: TGTGCCAGCAGCCCCATCCCTACTCTTGAAGCTTTCTTT.

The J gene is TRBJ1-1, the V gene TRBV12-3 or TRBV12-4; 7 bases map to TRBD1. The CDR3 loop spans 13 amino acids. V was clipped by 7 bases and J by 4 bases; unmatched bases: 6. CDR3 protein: CASIRTGTTEAFF. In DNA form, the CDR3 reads TGTGCCAGCATCCGGACAGGAACCACTGAAGCTTTCTTT.

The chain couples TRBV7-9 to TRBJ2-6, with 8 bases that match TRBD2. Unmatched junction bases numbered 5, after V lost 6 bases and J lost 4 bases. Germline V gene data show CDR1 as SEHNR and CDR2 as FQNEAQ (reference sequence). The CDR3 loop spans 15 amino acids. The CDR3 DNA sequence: TGTGCCAGCAGACATAGCGGGACAGGGGCCAACGTCCTGACTTTC. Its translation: CASRHSGTGANVLTF.

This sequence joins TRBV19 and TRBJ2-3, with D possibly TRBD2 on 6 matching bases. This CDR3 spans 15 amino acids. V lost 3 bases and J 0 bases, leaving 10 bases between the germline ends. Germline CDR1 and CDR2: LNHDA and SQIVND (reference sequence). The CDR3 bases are TGTGCCAGTAGTATGGGGGGACCTAGCACAGATACGCAGTATTTT. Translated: CASSMGGPSTDTQYF.

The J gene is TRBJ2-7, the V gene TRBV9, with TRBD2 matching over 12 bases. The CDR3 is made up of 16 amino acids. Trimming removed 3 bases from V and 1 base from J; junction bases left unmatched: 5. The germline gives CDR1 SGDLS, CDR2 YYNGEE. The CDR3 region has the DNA TGTGCCAGCAGCGGGGACGGACTAGCGGGGTCCTACGAGCAGTACTTC. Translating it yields CASSGDGLAGSYEQYF.

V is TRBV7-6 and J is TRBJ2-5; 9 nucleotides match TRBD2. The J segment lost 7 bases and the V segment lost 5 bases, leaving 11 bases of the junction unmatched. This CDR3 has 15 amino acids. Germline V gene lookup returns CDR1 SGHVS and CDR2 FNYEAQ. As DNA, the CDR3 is TGTGCCAGCAGCCCCTCTGCGGGAGGGCCATCGACCCAGTACTTC. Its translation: CASSPSAGGPSTQYF. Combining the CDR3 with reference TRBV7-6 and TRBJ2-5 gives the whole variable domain GAGVSQSPRYKVTKRGQDVALRCDPISGHVSLYWYRQALGQGPEFLTYFNYEAQQDKSGLPNDRFSAERPEGSISTLTIQRTEQRDSAMYRCASSPSAGGPSTQYFGPGTRLLVL.

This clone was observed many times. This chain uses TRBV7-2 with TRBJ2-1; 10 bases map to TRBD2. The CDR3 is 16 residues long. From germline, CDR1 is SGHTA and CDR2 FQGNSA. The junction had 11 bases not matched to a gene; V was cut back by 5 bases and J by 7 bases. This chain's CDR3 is CASSARLAGVMNEQFF. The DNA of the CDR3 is TGTGCCAGCAGCGCCCGGCTAGCGGGGGTCATGAATGAGCAGTTCTTC.

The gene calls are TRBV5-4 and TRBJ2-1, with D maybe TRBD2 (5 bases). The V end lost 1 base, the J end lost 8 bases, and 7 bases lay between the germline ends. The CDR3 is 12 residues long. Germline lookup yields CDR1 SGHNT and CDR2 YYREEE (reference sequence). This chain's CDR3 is CASSLPGDEQFF. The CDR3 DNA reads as TGTGCCAGCAGCTTGCCCGGGGATGAGCAGTTCTTC.

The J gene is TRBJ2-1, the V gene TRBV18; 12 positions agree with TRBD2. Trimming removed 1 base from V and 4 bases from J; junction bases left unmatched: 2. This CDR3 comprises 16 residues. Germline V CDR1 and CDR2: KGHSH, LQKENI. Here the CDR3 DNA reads TGTGCCAGCTCACCACTCCTAGCGGGAGGGTACAATGAGCAGTTCTTC. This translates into CASSPLLAGGYNEQFF.

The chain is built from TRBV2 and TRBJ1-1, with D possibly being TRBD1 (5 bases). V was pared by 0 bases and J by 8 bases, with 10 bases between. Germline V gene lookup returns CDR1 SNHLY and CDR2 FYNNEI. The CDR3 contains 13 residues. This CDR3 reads CASSEASDREAFF. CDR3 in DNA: TGTGCCAGCAGTGAAGCGAGCGACAGAGAAGCTTTCTTT.

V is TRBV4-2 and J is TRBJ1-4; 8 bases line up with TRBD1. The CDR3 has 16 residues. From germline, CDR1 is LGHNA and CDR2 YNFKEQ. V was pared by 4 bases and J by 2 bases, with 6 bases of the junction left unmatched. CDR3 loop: CASSLQGAQTNEKLFF. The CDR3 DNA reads TGTGCCAGCAGCCTCCAGGGGGCGCAGACTAATGAAAAACTGTTTTTT.

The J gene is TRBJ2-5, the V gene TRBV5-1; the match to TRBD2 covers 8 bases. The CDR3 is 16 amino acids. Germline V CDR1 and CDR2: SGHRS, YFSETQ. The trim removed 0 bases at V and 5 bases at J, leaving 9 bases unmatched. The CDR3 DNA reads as TGCGCCAGCAGCTTGGGATCGGCGGGAGGCAGGGAGACCCAGTACTTC. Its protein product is CASSLGSAGGRETQYF.

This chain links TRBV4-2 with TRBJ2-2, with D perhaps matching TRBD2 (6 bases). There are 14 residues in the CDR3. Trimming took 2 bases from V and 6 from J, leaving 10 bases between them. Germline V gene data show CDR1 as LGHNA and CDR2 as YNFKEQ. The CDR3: CASSQFGGSGELFF. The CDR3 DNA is TGTGCCAGCAGCCAATTCGGAGGGTCCGGGGAGCTGTTTTTT.

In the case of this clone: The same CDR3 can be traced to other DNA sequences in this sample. The CDR3 DNA follows: TGCGCCAGCAGCCGAGCGGGAGGGGGTGAGCAGTACTTC. Translating gives CASSRAGGGEQYF. The chain combines TRBV4-1 with TRBJ2-7; 10 bases map to TRBD2. There are 13 residues in the CDR3. The V gene's germline CDR1 is MGHRA and CDR2 YSYEKL. Trimming cost V 4 bases and J 7 bases; bases outside gene matches: 4.

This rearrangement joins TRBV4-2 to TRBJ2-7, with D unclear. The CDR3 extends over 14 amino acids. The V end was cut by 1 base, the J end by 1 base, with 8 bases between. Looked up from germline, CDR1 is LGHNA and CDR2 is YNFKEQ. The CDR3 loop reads CASSQVVTSYEQYF. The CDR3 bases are TGTGCCAGCAGCCAAGTCGTGACATCCTACGAGCAGTACTTC.